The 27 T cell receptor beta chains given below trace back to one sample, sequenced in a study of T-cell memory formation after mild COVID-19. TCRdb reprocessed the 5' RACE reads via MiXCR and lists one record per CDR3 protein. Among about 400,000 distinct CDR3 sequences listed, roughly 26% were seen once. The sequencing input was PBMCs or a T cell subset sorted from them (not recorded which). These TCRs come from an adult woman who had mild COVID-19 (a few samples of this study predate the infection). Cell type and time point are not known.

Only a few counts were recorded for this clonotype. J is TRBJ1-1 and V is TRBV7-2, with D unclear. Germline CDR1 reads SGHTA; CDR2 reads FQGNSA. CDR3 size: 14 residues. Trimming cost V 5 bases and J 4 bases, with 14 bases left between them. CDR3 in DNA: TGTGCCAGCAGCGGATCAAGGGATGGCACTGAAGCTTTCTTT. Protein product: CASSGSRDGTEAFF.

The chain's CDR3 is CASSNREGTDTQYF. CDR3 sequence (DNA): TGTGCCAGCAGCAACAGGGAAGGGACAGATACGCAGTATTTT. The chain carries TRBV12-3 or TRBV12-4 and TRBJ2-3, with a possible D match to TRBD1 (6 bases). CDR3 length: 14 amino acids. V dropped 6 bases and J dropped 3 bases, with 13 bases sitting between them.

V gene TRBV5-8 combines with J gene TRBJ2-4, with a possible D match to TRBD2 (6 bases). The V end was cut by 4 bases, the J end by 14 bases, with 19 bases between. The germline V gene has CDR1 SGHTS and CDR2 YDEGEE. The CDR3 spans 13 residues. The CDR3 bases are TGTGCCAGCAGCATGACAAGGGACTCCAATAAGTACTTC. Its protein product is CASSMTRDSNKYF.

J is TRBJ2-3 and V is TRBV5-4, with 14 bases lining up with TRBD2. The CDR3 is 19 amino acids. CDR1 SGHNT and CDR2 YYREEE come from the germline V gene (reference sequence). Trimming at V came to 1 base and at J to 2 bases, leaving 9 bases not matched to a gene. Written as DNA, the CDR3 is TGTGCCAGCAGCTTGTTTGGGGGGACTAGCGGGAGACACACAGATACGCAGTATTTT. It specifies CASSLFGGTSGRHTDTQYF.

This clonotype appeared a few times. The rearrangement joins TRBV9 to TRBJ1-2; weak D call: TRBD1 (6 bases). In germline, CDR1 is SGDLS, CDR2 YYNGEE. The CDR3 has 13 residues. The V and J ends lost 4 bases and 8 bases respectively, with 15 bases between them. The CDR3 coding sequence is TGTGCCAGCAGCCCCCAGGGGACCTGGGGCTACACCTTC. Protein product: CASSPQGTWGYTF.

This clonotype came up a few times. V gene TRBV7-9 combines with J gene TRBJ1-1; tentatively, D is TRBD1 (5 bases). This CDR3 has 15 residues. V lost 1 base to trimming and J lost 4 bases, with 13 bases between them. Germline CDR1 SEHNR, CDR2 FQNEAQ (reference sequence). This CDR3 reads CASSLGRGISTEAFF. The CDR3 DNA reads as TGTGCCAGCAGCTTAGGGAGGGGAATAAGCACTGAAGCTTTCTTT.

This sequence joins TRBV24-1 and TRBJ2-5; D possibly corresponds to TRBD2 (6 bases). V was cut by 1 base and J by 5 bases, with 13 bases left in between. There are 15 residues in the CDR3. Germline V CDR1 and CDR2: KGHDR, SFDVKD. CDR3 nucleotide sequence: TGTGCCACCAGTGATTTTCGGGAGAACCGGGAGACCCAGTACTTC. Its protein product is CATSDFRENRETQYF.

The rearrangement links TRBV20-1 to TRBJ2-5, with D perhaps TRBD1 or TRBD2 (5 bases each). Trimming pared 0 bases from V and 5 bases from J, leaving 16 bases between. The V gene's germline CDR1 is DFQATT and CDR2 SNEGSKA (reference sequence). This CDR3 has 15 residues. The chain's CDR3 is CSARDREGISETQYF. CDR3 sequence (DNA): TGCAGTGCTAGAGATCGTGAGGGGATCTCCGAGACCCAGTACTTC.

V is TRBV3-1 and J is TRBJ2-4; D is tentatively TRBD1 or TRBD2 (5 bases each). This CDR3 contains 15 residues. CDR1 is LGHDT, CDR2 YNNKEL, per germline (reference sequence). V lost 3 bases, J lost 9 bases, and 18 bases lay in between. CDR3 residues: CASSHRDHRGGIQYF. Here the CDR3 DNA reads TGTGCCAGCAGCCACCGGGACCACCGCGGTGGCATTCAGTACTTC. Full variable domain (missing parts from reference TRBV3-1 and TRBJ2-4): DTAVSQTPKYLVTQMGNDKSIKCEQNLGHDTMYWYKQDSKKFLKIMFSYNNKELIINETVPNRFSPKSPDKAHLNLHINSLELGDSAVYFCASSHRDHRGGIQYFGAGTRLSVL.

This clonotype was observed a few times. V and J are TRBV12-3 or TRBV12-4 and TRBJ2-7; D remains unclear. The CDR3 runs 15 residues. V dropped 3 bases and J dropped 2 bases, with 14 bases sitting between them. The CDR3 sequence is CASSLDGLEPYEQYF. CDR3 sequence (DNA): TGTGCCAGCAGTTTGGACGGATTAGAACCCTACGAGCAGTACTTC.

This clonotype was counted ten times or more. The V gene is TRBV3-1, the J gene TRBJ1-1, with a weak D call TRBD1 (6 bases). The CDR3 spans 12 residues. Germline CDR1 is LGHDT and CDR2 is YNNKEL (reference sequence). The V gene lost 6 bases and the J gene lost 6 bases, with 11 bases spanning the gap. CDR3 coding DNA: TGTGCCAGCAGGCAACAGGGTTCTGAAGCTTTCTTT. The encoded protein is CASRQQGSEAFF.

The CDR3 DNA reads as TGTGCCACCGCGAGGACGGGGAACACCGGGGAGCTGTTTTTT. This sequence encodes CATARTGNTGELFF. V usage is TRBV24-1 and J usage is TRBJ2-2; the D is unclear. Trimming removed 9 bases from V and 1 base from J, with 11 bases in between. This CDR3 has 14 amino acids. Germline CDR1 KGHDR, CDR2 SFDVKD.

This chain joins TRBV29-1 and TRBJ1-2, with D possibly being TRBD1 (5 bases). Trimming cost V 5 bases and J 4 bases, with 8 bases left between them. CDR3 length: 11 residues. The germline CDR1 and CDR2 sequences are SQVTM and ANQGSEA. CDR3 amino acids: CSVRDSYGYTF. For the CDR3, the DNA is TGCAGCGTTAGAGACAGCTATGGCTACACCTTC.

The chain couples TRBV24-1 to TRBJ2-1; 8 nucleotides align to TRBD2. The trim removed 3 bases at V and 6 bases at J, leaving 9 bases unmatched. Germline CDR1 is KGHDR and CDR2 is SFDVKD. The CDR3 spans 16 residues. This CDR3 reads CATSDKPGLGSNEQFF. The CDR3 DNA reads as TGTGCCACCAGTGATAAACCGGGACTAGGGAGCAATGAGCAGTTCTTC.

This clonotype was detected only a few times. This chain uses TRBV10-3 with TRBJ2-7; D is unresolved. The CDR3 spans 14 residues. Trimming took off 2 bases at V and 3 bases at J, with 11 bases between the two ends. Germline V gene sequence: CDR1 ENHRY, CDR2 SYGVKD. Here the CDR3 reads CAISEGVRGYEQYF. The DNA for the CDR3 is TGTGCCATCAGTGAGGGGGTAAGAGGCTACGAGCAGTACTTC.

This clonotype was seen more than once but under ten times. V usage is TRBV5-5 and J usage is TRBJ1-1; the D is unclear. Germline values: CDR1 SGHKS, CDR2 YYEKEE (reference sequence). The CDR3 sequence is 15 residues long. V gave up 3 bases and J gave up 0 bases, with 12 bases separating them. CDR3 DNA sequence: TGTGCCAGCAGCTGGGGATCGGGGATGAACACTGAAGCTTTCTTT. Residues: CASSWGSGMNTEAFF.

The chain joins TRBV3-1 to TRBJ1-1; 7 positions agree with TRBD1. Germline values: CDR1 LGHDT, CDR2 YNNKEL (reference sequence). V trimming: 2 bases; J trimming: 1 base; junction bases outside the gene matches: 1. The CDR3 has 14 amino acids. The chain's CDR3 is CASSQYRGNTEAFF. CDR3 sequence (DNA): TGTGCCAGCAGCCAATACAGGGGGAACACTGAAGCTTTCTTT.

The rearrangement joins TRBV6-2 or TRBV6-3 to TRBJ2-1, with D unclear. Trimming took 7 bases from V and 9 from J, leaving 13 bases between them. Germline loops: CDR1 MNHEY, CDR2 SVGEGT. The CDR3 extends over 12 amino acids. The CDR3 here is CASTGPGPEQFF. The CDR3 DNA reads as TGTGCCAGCACCGGCCCTGGACCTGAGCAGTTCTTC.

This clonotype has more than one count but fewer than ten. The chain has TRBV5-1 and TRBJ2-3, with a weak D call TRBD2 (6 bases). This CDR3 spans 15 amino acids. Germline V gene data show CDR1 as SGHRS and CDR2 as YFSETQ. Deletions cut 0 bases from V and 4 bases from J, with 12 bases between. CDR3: CASSLDNRRADTQYF. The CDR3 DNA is TGCGCCAGCAGCTTGGATAACAGGAGGGCAGATACGCAGTATTTT.

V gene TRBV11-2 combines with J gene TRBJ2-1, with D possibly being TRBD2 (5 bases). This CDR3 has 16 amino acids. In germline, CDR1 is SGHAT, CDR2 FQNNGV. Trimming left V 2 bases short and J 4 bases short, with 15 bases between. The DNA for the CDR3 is TGTGCCAGCAGCTTATCGAGTAGCGCGCGATACAATGAGCAGTTCTTC. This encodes CASSLSSSARYNEQFF.

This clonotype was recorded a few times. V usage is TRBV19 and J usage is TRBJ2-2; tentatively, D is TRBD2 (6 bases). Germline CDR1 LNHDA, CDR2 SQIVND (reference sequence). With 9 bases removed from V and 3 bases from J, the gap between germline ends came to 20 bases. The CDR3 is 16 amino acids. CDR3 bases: TGTGCCAGCCTCCAACCCGGGACTTTACACACCGGGGAGCTGTTTTTT. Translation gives CASLQPGTLHTGELFF.

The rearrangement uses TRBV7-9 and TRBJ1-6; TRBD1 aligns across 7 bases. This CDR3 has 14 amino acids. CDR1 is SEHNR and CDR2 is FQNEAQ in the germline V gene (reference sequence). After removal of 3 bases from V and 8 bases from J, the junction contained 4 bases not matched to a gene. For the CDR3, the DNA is TGTGCCAGCAGCTTGAGGGACAGAGATTCACCCCTCCACTTT. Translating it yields CASSLRDRDSPLHF. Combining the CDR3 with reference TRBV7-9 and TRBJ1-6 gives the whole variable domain DTGVSQNPRHKITKRGQNVTFRCDPISEHNRLYWYRQTLGQGPEFLTYFQNEAQLEKSRLLSDRFSAERPKGSFSTLEIQRTEQGDSAMYLCASSLRDRDSPLHFGNGTRLTVT.

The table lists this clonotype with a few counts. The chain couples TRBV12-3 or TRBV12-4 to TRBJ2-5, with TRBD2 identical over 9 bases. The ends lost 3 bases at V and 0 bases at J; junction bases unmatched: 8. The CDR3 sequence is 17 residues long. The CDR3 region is CASSFRAGGRYQETQYF. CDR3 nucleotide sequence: TGTGCCAGCAGTTTTCGAGCGGGGGGCCGGTACCAAGAGACCCAGTACTTC.

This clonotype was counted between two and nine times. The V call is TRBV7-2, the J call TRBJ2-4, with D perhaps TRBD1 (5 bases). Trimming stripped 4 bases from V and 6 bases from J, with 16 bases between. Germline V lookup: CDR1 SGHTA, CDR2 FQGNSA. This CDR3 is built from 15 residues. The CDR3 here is CASSYSGFTGNIQYF. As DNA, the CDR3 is TGTGCCAGCAGCTATTCAGGGTTTACGGGAAACATTCAGTACTTC.

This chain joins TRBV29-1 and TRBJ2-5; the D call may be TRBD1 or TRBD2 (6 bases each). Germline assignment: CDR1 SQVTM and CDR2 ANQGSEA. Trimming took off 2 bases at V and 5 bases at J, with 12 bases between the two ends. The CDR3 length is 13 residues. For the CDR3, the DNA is TGCAGCGTTGAAAGGGGGGCTGGGGAGACCCAGTACTTC. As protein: CSVERGAGETQYF. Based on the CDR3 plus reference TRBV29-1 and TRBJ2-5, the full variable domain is SAVISQKPSRDICQRGTSLTIQCQVDSQVTMMFWYRQQPGQSLTLIATANQGSEATYESGFVIDKFPISRPNLTFSTLTVSNMSPEDSSIYLCSVERGAGETQYFGPGTRLLVL.

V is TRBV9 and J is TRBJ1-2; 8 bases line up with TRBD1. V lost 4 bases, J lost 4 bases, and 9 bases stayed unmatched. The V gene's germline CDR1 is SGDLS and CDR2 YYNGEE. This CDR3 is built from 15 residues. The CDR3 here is CASSPSDRVAYGYTF. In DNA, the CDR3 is TGTGCCAGCAGCCCCTCGGACAGGGTGGCCTATGGCTACACCTTC.

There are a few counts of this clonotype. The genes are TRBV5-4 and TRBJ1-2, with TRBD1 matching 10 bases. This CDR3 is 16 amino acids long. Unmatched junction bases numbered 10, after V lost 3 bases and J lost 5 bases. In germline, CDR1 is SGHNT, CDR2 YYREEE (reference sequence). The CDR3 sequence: CASSSLGDRGSYGYTF. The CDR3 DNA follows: TGTGCCAGCAGCTCGCTGGGGGACAGGGGATCTTATGGCTACACCTTC.